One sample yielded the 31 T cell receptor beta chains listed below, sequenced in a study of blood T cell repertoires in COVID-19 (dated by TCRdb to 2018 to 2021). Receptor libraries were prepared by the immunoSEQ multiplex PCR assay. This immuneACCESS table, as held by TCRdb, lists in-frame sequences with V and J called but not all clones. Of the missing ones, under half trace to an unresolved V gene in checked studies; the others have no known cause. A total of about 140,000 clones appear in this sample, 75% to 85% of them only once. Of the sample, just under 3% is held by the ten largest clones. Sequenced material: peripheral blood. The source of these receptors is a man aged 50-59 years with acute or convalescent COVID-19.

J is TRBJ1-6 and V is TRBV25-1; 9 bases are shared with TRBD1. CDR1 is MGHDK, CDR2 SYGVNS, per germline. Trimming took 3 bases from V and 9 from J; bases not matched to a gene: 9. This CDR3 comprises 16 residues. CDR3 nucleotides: TGTGCCAGCAGTGATTCCGGGACAGGGTGGACTTCACCCCTCCACTTT. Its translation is CASSDSGTGWTSPLHF.

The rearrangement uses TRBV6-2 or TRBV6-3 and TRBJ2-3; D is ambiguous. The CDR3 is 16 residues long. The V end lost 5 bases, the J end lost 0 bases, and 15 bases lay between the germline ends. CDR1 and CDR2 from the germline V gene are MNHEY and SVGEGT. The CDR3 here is CASSRTISVSTDTQYF. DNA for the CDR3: TGTGCCAGCAGTAGAACGATCTCAGTCAGCACAGATACGCAGTATTTT.

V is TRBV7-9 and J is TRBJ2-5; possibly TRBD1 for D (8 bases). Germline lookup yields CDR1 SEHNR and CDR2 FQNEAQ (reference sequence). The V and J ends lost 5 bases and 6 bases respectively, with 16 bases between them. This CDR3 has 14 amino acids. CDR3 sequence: CASSHNRGGKTQYF. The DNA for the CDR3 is TGTGCCAGCAGCCACAACAGGGGGGGCAAGACCCAGTACTTC. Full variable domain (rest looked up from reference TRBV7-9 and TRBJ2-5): DTGVSQNPRHKITKRGQNVTFRCDPISEHNRLYWYRQTLGQGPEFLTYFQNEAQLEKSRLLSDRFSAERPKGSFSTLEIQRTEQGDSAMYLCASSHNRGGKTQYFGPGTRLLVL.

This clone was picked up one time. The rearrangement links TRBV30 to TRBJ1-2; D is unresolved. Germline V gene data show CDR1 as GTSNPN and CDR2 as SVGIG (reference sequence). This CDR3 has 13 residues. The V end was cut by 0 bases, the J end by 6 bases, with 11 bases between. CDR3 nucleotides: TGTGCCTGGAGTGTTAGCGCGAAAGATGGCTACACCTTC. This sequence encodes CAWSVSAKDGYTF.

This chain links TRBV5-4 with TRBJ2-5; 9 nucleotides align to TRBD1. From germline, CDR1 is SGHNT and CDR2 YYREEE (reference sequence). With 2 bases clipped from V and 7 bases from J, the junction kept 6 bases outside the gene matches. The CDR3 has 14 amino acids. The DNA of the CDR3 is TGTGCCAGCAGCTTACTGACAGGGGGGAGGACCCAGTACTTC. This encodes CASSLLTGGRTQYF.

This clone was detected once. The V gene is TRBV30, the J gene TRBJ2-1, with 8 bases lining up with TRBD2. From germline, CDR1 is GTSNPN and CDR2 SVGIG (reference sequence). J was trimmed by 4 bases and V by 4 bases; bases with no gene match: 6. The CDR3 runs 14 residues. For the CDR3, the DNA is TGTGCCTGGAATAACGGGGGGGTGTACAATGAGCAGTTCTTC. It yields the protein CAWNNGGVYNEQFF.

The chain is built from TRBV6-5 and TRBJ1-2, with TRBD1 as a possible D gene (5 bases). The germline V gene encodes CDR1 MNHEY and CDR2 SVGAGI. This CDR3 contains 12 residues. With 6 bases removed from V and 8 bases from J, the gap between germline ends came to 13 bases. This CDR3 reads CASSRDSVGYTF. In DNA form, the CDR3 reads TGTGCCAGCAGCCGAGACAGCGTGGGCTACACCTTC.

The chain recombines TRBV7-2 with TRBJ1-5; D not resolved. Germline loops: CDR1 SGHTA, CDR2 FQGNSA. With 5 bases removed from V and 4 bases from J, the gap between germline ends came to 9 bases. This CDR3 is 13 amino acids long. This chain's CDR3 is CASSLRQNQPQHF. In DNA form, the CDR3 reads TGTGCCAGCAGCCTGCGCCAAAATCAGCCCCAGCATTTT.

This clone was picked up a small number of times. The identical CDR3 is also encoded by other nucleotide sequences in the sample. The CDR3 reads CAWSRDRPYGYTF. The CDR3 region has the DNA TGTGCCTGGAGTAGAGACAGACCTTATGGCTACACCTTC. V is TRBV30 and J is TRBJ1-2, with D possibly matching TRBD1 (5 bases). CDR1 is GTSNPN and CDR2 is SVGIG in the germline V gene (reference sequence). V gave up 2 bases and J gave up 5 bases, with 12 bases separating them. The CDR3 has 13 residues.

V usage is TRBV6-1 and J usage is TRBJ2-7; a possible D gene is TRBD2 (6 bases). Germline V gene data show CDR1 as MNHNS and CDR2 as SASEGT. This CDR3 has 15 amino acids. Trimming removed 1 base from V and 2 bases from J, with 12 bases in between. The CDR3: CASSEVGGPTYEQYF. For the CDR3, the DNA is TGTGCCAGCAGTGAAGTGGGGGGTCCTACCTACGAGCAGTACTTC.

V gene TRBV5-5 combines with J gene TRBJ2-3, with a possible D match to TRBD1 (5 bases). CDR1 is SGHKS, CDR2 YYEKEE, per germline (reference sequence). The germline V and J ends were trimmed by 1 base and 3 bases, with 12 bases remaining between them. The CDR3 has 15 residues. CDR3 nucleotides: TGTGCCAGCAGCTTGTTCCCAGGGTCAACAGATACGCAGTATTTT. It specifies CASSLFPGSTDTQYF.

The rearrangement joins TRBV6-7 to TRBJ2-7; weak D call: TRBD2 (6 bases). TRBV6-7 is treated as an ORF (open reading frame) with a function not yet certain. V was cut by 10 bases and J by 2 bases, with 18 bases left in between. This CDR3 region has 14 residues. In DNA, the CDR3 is TGTGCCACTCCTCGGGACTCTCTTCCCTACGAGCAGTACTTC. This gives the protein CATPRDSLPYEQYF.

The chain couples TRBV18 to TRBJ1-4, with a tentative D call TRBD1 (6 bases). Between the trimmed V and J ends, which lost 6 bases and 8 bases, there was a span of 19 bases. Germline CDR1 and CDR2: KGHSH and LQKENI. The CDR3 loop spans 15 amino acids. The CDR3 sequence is CASSQSEGEREKLFF. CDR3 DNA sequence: TGTGCCAGCTCCCAATCCGAGGGGGAGAGGGAAAAACTGTTTTTT.

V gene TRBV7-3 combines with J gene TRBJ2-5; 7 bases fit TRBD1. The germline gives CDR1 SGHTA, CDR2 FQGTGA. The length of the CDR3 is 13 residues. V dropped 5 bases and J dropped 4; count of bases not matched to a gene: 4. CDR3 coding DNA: TGTGCCAGCAGCGCACGGACAGGAGAGACCCAGTACTTC. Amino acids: CASSARTGETQYF. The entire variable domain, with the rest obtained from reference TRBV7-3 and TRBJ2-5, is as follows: GAGVSQTPSNKVTEKGKYVELRCDPISGHTALYWYRQSLGQGPEFLIYFQGTGAADDSGLPNDRFFAVRPEGSVSTLKIQRTERGDSAVYLCASSARTGETQYFGPGTRLLVL.

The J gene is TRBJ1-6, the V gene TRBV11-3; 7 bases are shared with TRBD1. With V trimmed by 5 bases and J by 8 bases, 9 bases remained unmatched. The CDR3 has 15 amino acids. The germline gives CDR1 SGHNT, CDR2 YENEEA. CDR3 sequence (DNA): TGTGCCAGCAGCCCGAGGGACAGTCGATATTCACCCCTCCACTTT. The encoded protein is CASSPRDSRYSPLHF.

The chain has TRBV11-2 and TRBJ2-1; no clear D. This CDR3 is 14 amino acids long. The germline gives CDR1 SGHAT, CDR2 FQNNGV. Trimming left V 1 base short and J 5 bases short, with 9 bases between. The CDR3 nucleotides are TGTGCCAGCAGCTTAGTAGATACGAACAATGAGCAGTTCTTC. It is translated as CASSLVDTNNEQFF.

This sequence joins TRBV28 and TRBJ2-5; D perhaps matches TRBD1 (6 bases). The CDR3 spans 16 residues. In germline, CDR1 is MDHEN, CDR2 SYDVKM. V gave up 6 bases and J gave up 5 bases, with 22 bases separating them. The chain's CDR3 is CASRVPPGAEWETQYF. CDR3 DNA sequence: TGTGCCAGCAGAGTACCGCCAGGGGCTGAGTGGGAGACCCAGTACTTC. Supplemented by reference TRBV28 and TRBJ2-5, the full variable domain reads DVKVTQSSRYLVKRTGEKVFLECVQDMDHENMFWYRQDPGLGLRLIYFSYDVKMKEKGDIPEGYSVSREKKERFSLILESASTNQTSMYLCASRVPPGAEWETQYFGPGTRLLVL.

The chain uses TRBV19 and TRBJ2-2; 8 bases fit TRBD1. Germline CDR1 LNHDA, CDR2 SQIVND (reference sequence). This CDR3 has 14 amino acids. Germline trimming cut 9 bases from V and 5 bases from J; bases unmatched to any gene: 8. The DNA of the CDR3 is TGTGCCAGCCTGAACAGGGGGGAAACCGGGGAGCTGTTTTTT. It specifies CASLNRGETGELFF.

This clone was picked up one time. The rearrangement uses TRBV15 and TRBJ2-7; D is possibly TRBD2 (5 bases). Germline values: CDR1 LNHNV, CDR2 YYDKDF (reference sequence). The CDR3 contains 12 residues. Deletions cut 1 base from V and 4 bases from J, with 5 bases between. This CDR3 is CATSRGGYEQYF. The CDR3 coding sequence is TGTGCCACCAGCAGAGGCGGGTACGAGCAGTACTTC.

The CDR3 sequence: CASSEADRVSGYTF. CDR3 in DNA: TGTGCCAGCAGTGAAGCGGACAGGGTTAGTGGCTACACCTTC. This sequence joins TRBV6-1 and TRBJ1-2, with TRBD1 matching 8 bases. Germline values: CDR1 MNHNS, CDR2 SASEGT. Trimming removed 0 bases from V and 7 bases from J; junction bases left unmatched: 4. The CDR3 sequence is 14 residues long.

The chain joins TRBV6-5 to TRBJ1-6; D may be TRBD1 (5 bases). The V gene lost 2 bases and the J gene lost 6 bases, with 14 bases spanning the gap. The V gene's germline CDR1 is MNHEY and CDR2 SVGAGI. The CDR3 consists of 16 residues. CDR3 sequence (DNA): TGTGCCAGCAGTTACCGATCTCCAGGGTCTAATTCACCCCTCCACTTT. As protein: CASSYRSPGSNSPLHF.

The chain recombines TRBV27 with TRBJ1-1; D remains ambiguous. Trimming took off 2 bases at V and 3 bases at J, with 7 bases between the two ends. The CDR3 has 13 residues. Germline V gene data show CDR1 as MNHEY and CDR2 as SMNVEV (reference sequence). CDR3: CASSLRVDTEAFF. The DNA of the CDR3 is TGTGCCAGCAGTTTAAGAGTTGACACTGAAGCTTTCTTT.

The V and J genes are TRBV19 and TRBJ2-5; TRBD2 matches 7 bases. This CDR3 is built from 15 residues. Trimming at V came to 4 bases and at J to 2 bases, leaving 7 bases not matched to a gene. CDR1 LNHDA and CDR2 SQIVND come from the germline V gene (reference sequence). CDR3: CASSRPLGGQETQYF. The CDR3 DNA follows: TGTGCCAGTAGTAGACCCCTGGGAGGGCAAGAGACCCAGTACTTC.

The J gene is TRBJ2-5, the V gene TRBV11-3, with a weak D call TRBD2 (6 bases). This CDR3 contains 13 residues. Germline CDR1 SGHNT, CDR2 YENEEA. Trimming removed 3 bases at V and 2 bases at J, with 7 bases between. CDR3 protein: CASSFGLQETQYF. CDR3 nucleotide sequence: TGTGCCAGCAGCTTCGGACTACAAGAGACCCAGTACTTC.

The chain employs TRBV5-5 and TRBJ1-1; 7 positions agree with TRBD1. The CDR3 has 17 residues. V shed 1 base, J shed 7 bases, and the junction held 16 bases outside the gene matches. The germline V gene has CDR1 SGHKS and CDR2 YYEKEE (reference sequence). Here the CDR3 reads CASSLYQDRDRSYEAFF. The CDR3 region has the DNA TGTGCCAGCAGCTTGTACCAAGACCGGGACAGAAGTTATGAAGCTTTCTTT.

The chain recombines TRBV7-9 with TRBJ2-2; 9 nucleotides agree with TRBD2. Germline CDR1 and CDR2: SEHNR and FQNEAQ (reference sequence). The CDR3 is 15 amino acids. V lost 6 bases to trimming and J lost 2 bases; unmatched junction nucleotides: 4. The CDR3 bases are TGTGCCAGCAGTCCACTAGCGGGCAACACCGGGGAGCTGTTTTTT. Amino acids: CASSPLAGNTGELFF.

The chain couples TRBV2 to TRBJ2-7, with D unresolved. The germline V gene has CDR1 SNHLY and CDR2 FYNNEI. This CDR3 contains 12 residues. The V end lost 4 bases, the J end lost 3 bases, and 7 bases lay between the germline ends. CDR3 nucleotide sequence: TGTGCCAGCAGTGGTCAGGTCTACGAGCAGTACTTC. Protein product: CASSGQVYEQYF.

CDR3 protein: CASSIDSYNEQFF. In DNA, the CDR3 is TGTGCCAGCAGCATCGACAGCTACAATGAGCAGTTCTTC. The chain is built from TRBV7-3 and TRBJ2-1, with D perhaps TRBD1 (5 bases). V was pared by 5 bases and J by 3 bases, with 8 bases between. The CDR3 is 13 amino acids. The V gene's germline CDR1 is SGHTA and CDR2 FQGTGA. Variable domain in full (rest from reference TRBV7-3 and TRBJ2-1): GAGVSQTPSNKVTEKGKYVELRCDPISGHTALYWYRQSLGQGPEFLIYFQGTGAADDSGLPNDRFFAVRPEGSVSTLKIQRTERGDSAVYLCASSIDSYNEQFFGPGTRLTVL.

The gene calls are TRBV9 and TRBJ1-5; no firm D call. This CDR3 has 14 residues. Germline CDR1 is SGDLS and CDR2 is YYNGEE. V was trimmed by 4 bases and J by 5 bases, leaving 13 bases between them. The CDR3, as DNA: TGTGCCAGCAGCCCGGGGTTAGGATATCAGCCCCAGCATTTT. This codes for CASSPGLGYQPQHF.

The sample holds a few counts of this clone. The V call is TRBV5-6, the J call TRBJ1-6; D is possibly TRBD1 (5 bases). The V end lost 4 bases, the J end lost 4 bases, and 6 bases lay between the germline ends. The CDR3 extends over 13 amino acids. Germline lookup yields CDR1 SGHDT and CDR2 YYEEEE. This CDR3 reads CASSPGYNSPLHF. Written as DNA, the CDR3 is TGTGCCAGCAGCCCAGGGTATAATTCACCCCTCCACTTT.

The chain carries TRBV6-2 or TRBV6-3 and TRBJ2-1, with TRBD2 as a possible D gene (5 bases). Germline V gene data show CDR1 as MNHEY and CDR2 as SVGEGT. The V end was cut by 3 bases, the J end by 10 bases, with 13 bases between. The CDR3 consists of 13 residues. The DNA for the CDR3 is TGTGCCAGCAGTTATCAAGACTATACAGAGCAGTTCTTC. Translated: CASSYQDYTEQFF.